These 10 T cell receptor beta chains were sequenced from one sample in a study of T cell responses to AZD1222 COVID-19 vaccine. Assay: immunoSEQ multiplex PCR; the TCRdb copy retains only in-frame clones and omits some. This table holds 150,000 or so clones, approximately 90% found once. The sequencing used peripheral blood, collected on day 0 of AZD1222 vaccination. These receptors all come from an adult in good health.

The chain is built from TRBV3-1 (or the pseudogene TRBV3-2) and TRBJ2-1, with a weak D call TRBD2 (6 bases). This CDR3 spans 17 amino acids. The V gene's germline CDR1 is LGHDT and CDR2 YNNKEL (reference sequence). Deletions cut 2 bases from V and 4 bases from J, with 18 bases between. For the CDR3, the DNA is TGTGCCAGCAGCCAACCCCGGAGGGACCCGAGGTACAATGAGCAGTTCTTC. Its protein product is CASSQPRRDPRYNEQFF.

The V call is TRBV28, the J call TRBJ2-3; TRBD1 aligns across 11 bases. The ends lost 7 bases at V and 5 bases at J; junction bases unmatched: 8. Looked up from germline, CDR1 is MDHEN and CDR2 is SYDVKM. This CDR3 has 15 amino acids. CDR3 protein: CASIAGTGGRDTQYF. As DNA, the CDR3 is TGTGCCAGCATAGCTGGGACAGGGGGTCGAGATACGCAGTATTTT. Together with reference TRBV28 and TRBJ2-3, the CDR3 gives the full variable domain: DVKVTQSSRYLVKRTGEKVFLECVQDMDHENMFWYRQDPGLGLRLIYFSYDVKMKEKGDIPEGYSVSREKKERFSLILESASTNQTSMYLCASIAGTGGRDTQYFGPGTRLTVL.

The chain links TRBV28 to TRBJ1-5; tentative D call: TRBD1 (6 bases). Germline V CDR1 and CDR2: MDHEN, SYDVKM. Trimming left V 3 bases short and J 7 bases short, with 7 bases between. This CDR3 has 12 amino acids. DNA of the CDR3: TGTGCCAGCAGTTTCGGGGGCCAGCCCCAGCATTTT. It specifies CASSFGGQPQHF.

The chain employs TRBV6-5 and TRBJ2-3; 10 bases line up with TRBD2. This CDR3 region has 14 residues. Germline V lookup: CDR1 MNHEY, CDR2 SVGAGI. After removal of 8 bases from V and 6 bases from J, the junction contained 8 bases not matched to a gene. CDR3 bases: TGTGCCAGCTCAGCGGGAGGGTCCGAGGATACGCAGTATTTT. This sequence encodes CASSAGGSEDTQYF.

This clone was counted only a few times. This chain links TRBV5-1 with TRBJ1-2; D is possibly TRBD1 (5 bases). The CDR3 runs to 15 residues. Germline V lookup: CDR1 SGHRS, CDR2 YFSETQ. With 0 bases removed from V and 2 bases from J, the gap between germline ends came to 11 bases. The DNA for the CDR3 is TGCGCCAGCAGCTTGGCCGAGGGGACCAACTATGGCTACACCTTC. It encodes CASSLAEGTNYGYTF.

The chain has TRBV7-3 and TRBJ2-1; D unresolved. V was clipped by 2 bases and J by 5 bases, with 1 base between them. Looked up from germline, CDR1 is SGHTA and CDR2 is FQGTGA. This CDR3 is 11 amino acids long. CDR3 DNA: TGTGCCAGCAGCTTAGACAATGAGCAGTTCTTC. Encoded protein: CASSLDNEQFF.

V and J are TRBV18 and TRBJ1-4, with TRBD1 matching over 7 bases. V was pared by 2 bases and J by 7 bases, with 4 bases of the junction left unmatched. The length of the CDR3 is 14 residues. Germline V CDR1 and CDR2: KGHSH, LQKENI. CDR3: CASSPSTGTEKLFF. The CDR3 DNA is TGTGCCAGCTCACCATCGACAGGGACTGAAAAACTGTTTTTT. The variable domain in full, completed from reference TRBV18 and TRBJ1-4, reads NAGVMQNPRHLVRRRGQEARLRCSPMKGHSHVYWYRQLPEEGLKFMVYLQKENIIDESGMPKERFSAEFPKEGPSILRIQQVVRGDSAAYFCASSPSTGTEKLFFGSGTQLSVL.

This clone has just a few counts. The rearrangement joins TRBV30 to TRBJ1-5; the D gene is possibly TRBD1 (5 bases). V was trimmed by 0 bases and J by 6 bases, leaving 12 bases between them. The CDR3 loop spans 14 amino acids. From germline, CDR1 is GTSNPN and CDR2 SVGIG (reference sequence). DNA of the CDR3: TGTGCCTGGAGTGTACGGGGGGGTATTCAGCCCCAGCATTTT. It codes for CAWSVRGGIQPQHF.

V usage is TRBV11-2 and J usage is TRBJ1-1; D remains ambiguous. V was shortened by 5 bases and J by 1 base, with 11 bases between the two germline ends. The germline gives CDR1 SGHAT, CDR2 FQNNGV. The CDR3 consists of 14 residues. CDR3 residues: CASSRTRRNTEAFF. In DNA, the CDR3 is TGTGCCAGCAGCCGTACACGTAGGAACACTGAAGCTTTCTTT.

The chain couples TRBV2 to TRBJ2-5, with 7 bases matching TRBD2. The CDR3 spans 16 residues. J gave up 4 bases and V 4 bases, and 12 bases lay outside the gene matches. Germline CDR1 reads SNHLY; CDR2 reads FYNNEI. The CDR3 protein is CASSVSARGTGETQYF. The CDR3 bases are TGTGCCAGCAGTGTTTCCGCGCGGGGGACCGGAGAGACCCAGTACTTC.